The 27 T cell receptor beta chains below all came from one sample that was sequenced in a study of blood T cell repertoires in COVID-19. Method: immunoSEQ multiplex PCR; TCRdb's copy keeps in-frame clones and lacks some. The sample records some 83,000 clones, roughly 87% being singletons. Sequenced: peripheral blood. These receptors were obtained from a middle-aged man with acute or convalescent COVID-19.

This chain uses TRBV25-1 with TRBJ1-3; possible D gene TRBD1, 5 bases. V was cut by 6 bases and J by 7 bases, with 19 bases left in between. Germline V gene sequence: CDR1 MGHDK, CDR2 SYGVNS. CDR3 length: 15 amino acids. The CDR3 sequence is CASRETGTPINTIYF. As DNA, the CDR3 is TGTGCCAGCAGGGAAACCGGGACTCCAATCAACACCATATATTTT.

The V gene is TRBV5-8, the J gene TRBJ2-7, with 9 bases lining up with TRBD2. CDR1 SGHTS and CDR2 YDEGEE come from the germline V gene. CDR3 size: 13 residues. The junction had 3 bases not matched to a gene; V was cut back by 4 bases and J by 4 bases. CDR3 region: CASSPGLAYEQYF. In DNA form, the CDR3 reads TGTGCCAGCAGCCCGGGACTAGCTTACGAGCAGTACTTC.

V is TRBV7-9 and J is TRBJ1-1, with TRBD1 matching 12 bases. Germline CDR1 SEHNR, CDR2 FQNEAQ (reference sequence). With V trimmed by 6 bases and J by 5 bases, 4 bases remained unmatched. This CDR3 has 14 amino acids. Here the CDR3 DNA reads TGTGCCAGCAGACTGGGACAGGGGGCGACTGAAGCTTTCTTT. The encoded protein is CASRLGQGATEAFF.

The chain joins TRBV10-3 to TRBJ1-2; the match to TRBD1 covers 7 bases. Trimming cost V 0 bases and J 2 bases; bases outside gene matches: 3. From germline, CDR1 is ENHRY and CDR2 SYGVKD. CDR3 size: 15 residues. The CDR3 is CAISESRGENYGYTF. Written as DNA, the CDR3 is TGTGCCATCAGTGAGTCCAGGGGGGAGAACTATGGCTACACCTTC.

The rearrangement joins TRBV7-2 to TRBJ1-3; D not certain. CDR1 and CDR2 from the germline V gene are SGHTA and FQGNSA. The V end lost 6 bases, the J end lost 2 bases, and 17 bases lay between the germline ends. The CDR3 is 16 amino acids. CDR3 nucleotides: TGTGCCAGCAGTACTGTCGGGATTGGGACTGGAAACACCATATATTTT. It specifies CASSTVGIGTGNTIYF.

This rearrangement joins TRBV19 to TRBJ2-3; D possibly corresponds to TRBD2 (5 bases). The CDR3 runs to 17 residues. Per the germline V gene, CDR1 is LNHDA and CDR2 is SQIVND (reference sequence). Trimming took 0 bases from V and 0 from J, leaving 13 bases between them. Written as DNA, the CDR3 is TGTGCCAGTAGTATAGATCGAGGGCCGCTTAGCACAGATACGCAGTATTTT. It encodes CASSIDRGPLSTDTQYF.

The chain employs TRBV7-9 and TRBJ1-6, with 8 bases lining up with TRBD1. Per germline, CDR1 SEHNR and CDR2 FQNEAQ (reference sequence). This CDR3 region has 17 residues. Losses at the gene ends were 4 bases for V and 4 bases for J; bases not matched to a gene: 9. The CDR3 region is CASSSSSGGAYNSPLHF. CDR3 sequence (DNA): TGTGCCAGCAGCTCGTCTTCAGGGGGCGCGTATAATTCACCCCTCCACTTT.

The chain joins TRBV19 to TRBJ1-6; unclear D gene. The CDR3 contains 16 residues. CDR1 and CDR2 from the germline V gene are LNHDA and SQIVND (reference sequence). V was pared by 2 bases and J by 0 bases, with 8 bases between. CDR3 sequence (DNA): TGTGCCAGTAGTATACAGAGGAGCTCCTATAATTCACCCCTCCACTTT. Translation: CASSIQRSSYNSPLHF.

This chain uses TRBV3-1 (or the pseudogene TRBV3-2) with TRBJ1-1, with TRBD1 as a possible D gene (5 bases). This CDR3 spans 13 amino acids. The germline V gene encodes CDR1 LGHDT and CDR2 YNNKEL (reference sequence). Trimming took 3 bases from V and 5 from J, leaving 10 bases between them. CDR3 nucleotides: TGTGCCAGCAGCCAGGGGGAGGGGACTGAAGCTTTCTTT. Amino acid sequence: CASSQGEGTEAFF.

The chain employs TRBV11-3 and TRBJ1-1, with D hard to call. V shed 1 base and J shed 3 bases, with 6 bases lying between them. CDR1 and CDR2 (germline): SGHNT, YENEEA. This CDR3 has 13 residues. CDR3 amino acids: CASSLGTYTEAFF. The CDR3 DNA is TGTGCCAGCAGCTTAGGCACTTACACTGAAGCTTTCTTT.

The chain combines TRBV15 with TRBJ2-3; no reliable D call. Germline CDR1 is LNHNV and CDR2 is YYDKDF (reference sequence). V was pared by 2 bases and J by 2 bases, with 11 bases between. The CDR3 extends over 15 amino acids. The CDR3 spells CATSRKWADTDTQYF. As DNA, the CDR3 is TGTGCCACCAGCAGAAAGTGGGCAGACACAGATACGCAGTATTTT.

This clone was counted only a few times. J is TRBJ1-1 and V is TRBV6-5; 7 bases map to TRBD1. Germline V gene lookup returns CDR1 MNHEY and CDR2 SVGAGI. V lost 8 bases, J lost 5 bases, and 5 bases stayed unmatched. This CDR3 spans 12 amino acids. CDR3 sequence (DNA): TGTGCCAGCGGGACAGCTACTACTGAAGCTTTCTTT. Its translation: CASGTATTEAFF.

The chain has TRBV19 and TRBJ2-7, with 9 bases identical to TRBD2. Per the germline V gene, CDR1 is LNHDA and CDR2 is SQIVND (reference sequence). V lost 9 bases to trimming and J lost 7 bases; unmatched junction nucleotides: 4. CDR3 length: 11 amino acids. The CDR3 nucleotides are TGTGCCAGCCAAAGCGGGAGGGAGCAGTACTTC. Translated, it gives CASQSGREQYF.

J is TRBJ1-5 and V is TRBV5-6; possibly TRBD1 for D (5 bases). Trimming stripped 0 bases from V and 6 bases from J, with 13 bases between. Germline-derived CDR1 and CDR2 are SGHDT and YYEEEE. The CDR3 loop spans 15 amino acids. The CDR3 nucleotides are TGTGCCAGCAGCTTGGCGGGGGTCGACAGTCAGCCCCAGCATTTT. It yields the protein CASSLAGVDSQPQHF.

The rearrangement uses TRBV19 and TRBJ2-1, with D uncertain. Germline values: CDR1 LNHDA, CDR2 SQIVND (reference sequence). V lost 3 bases and J 6 bases, leaving 9 bases between the germline ends. There are 13 residues in the CDR3. DNA for the CDR3: TGTGCCAGTAGTATCCCTGGCGGCAATGAGCAGTTCTTC. Amino acids: CASSIPGGNEQFF.

The chain links TRBV9 to TRBJ2-3; weak D call: TRBD1 (5 bases). Germline CDR1 and CDR2: SGDLS and YYNGEE. The CDR3 totals 16 residues. The ends were cut back, 3 bases at V and 0 bases at J, with 14 bases in the middle. Here the CDR3 DNA reads TGTGCCAGCAGCGCAACTGACAGATCTAGCACAGATACGCAGTATTTT. Its translation: CASSATDRSSTDTQYF.

The chain joins TRBV4-1 to TRBJ1-3, with D possibly being TRBD1 (5 bases). The CDR3 is 15 residues long. V lost 2 bases and J lost 2, with 10 bases in between. The germline gives CDR1 MGHRA, CDR2 YSYEKL. As DNA, the CDR3 is TGCGCCAGCAGCCAAATAATAGGGGCTGGAAACACCATATATTTT. Translated, it gives CASSQIIGAGNTIYF.

This clone was picked up one time. The CDR3 region has the DNA TGTGCCAGCAGCGTATCTAGCGGGAGGGCAACTGAGCAGTTCTTC. Translation: CASSVSSGRATEQFF. The J gene is TRBJ2-1, the V gene TRBV9, with TRBD2 matching 12 bases. Germline V gives CDR1 SGDLS, CDR2 YYNGEE. CDR3 length equals 15 residues. The J segment lost 9 bases and the V segment lost 1 base, leaving 5 bases of the junction unmatched.

The rearrangement uses TRBV28 and TRBJ2-5; D is perhaps TRBD1 (5 bases). The CDR3 is 15 residues long. Deletions cut 6 bases from V and 3 bases from J, with 17 bases between. In germline, CDR1 is MDHEN, CDR2 SYDVKM. The CDR3 sequence: CASRQAGDAEETQYF. The CDR3 bases are TGTGCCAGCAGACAGGCAGGAGATGCCGAAGAGACCCAGTACTTC.

This chain joins TRBV28 and TRBJ1-4; no clear D gene. V lost 8 bases and J lost 8, with 15 bases in between. The CDR3 consists of 13 residues. Looked up from germline, CDR1 is MDHEN and CDR2 is SYDVKM. The CDR3, as DNA: TGTGCCAGCCGATCAGCCCCGGGGGAAAAACTGTTTTTT. It yields the protein CASRSAPGEKLFF.

The chain recombines TRBV11-2 with TRBJ2-5; perhaps TRBD1 as D (5 bases). Per germline, CDR1 SGHAT and CDR2 FQNNGV. V was cut by 0 bases and J by 2 bases, with 10 bases left in between. The CDR3 has 15 amino acids. The CDR3 DNA follows: TGTGCCAGCAGCTTAGAACAGGTCAAGCAAGAGACCCAGTACTTC. It specifies CASSLEQVKQETQYF.

The chain combines TRBV4-2 with TRBJ2-1, with D uncertain. CDR1 LGHNA and CDR2 YNFKEQ come from the germline V gene. This CDR3 spans 18 amino acids. Trimming removed 1 base from V and 0 bases from J, with 16 bases in between. The CDR3 region has the DNA TGTGCCAGCAGCCAAGTATCCCCGACTTTCCTCTCCTACAATGAGCAGTTCTTC. It codes for CASSQVSPTFLSYNEQFF.

CDR3 bases: TGTGCCAGCAGTGAAGCCGGGCTAGCTTACCCCTACGAGCAGTACTTC. Translated, it gives CASSEAGLAYPYEQYF. The chain employs TRBV6-1 and TRBJ2-7, with D possibly being TRBD2 (5 bases). Trimming removed 0 bases from V and 2 bases from J, with 14 bases in between. The germline gives CDR1 MNHNS, CDR2 SASEGT. CDR3 size: 16 residues.

V usage is TRBV9 and J usage is TRBJ2-7; TRBD2 matches at 7 bases. With 4 bases clipped from V and 5 bases from J, the junction kept 9 bases outside the gene matches. The CDR3 loop spans 14 amino acids. From germline, CDR1 is SGDLS and CDR2 YYNGEE. The CDR3 spells CASSPVGGTDEQYF. The CDR3 DNA reads TGTGCCAGCAGCCCCGTGGGAGGGACGGACGAGCAGTACTTC.

The CDR3 region is CASSESGKPRWGQYF. The CDR3 coding sequence is TGTGCCAGCAGTGAAAGCGGGAAGCCCAGGTGGGGCCAGTACTTC. This rearrangement joins TRBV2 to TRBJ2-5; 7 bases are shared with TRBD2. Trimming cost V 2 bases and J 10 bases; bases outside gene matches: 13. The CDR3 loop spans 15 amino acids. From germline, CDR1 is SNHLY and CDR2 FYNNEI.

In the case of this clone: Additional DNA sequences in this sample encode the identical CDR3. The chain recombines TRBV9 with TRBJ1-2, with TRBD1 identical over 8 bases. The CDR3 spans 13 residues. Trimming took 3 bases from V and 8 from J; bases not matched to a gene: 6. Looked up from germline, CDR1 is SGDLS and CDR2 is YYNGEE. CDR3 coding DNA: TGTGCCAGCAGCGCCGGACAGGGAGGGGGCTACACCTTC. Encoded protein: CASSAGQGGGYTF.

The V gene is TRBV6-1, the J gene TRBJ2-1; 11 bases match TRBD2. V trimming: 1 base; J trimming: 7 bases; junction bases outside the gene matches: 6. Germline CDR1 is MNHNS and CDR2 is SASEGT. CDR3 length equals 16 residues. CDR3 in DNA: TGTGCCAGCAGTGAAGACATAGCGGGGGGGCTTAATGAGCAGTTCTTC. Its translation is CASSEDIAGGLNEQFF.